This entry features one TCR beta chain sequence. Its antigen is as yet unknown. This sample was taken from a study of cytomegalovirus exposure and HLA in healthy donors. PCR employed 60 Vbeta and 13 Jbeta primers. Repertoires were generated with immunoSEQ multiplex PCR, while TCRdb's copy carries only in-frame clones and drops some. The sample includes around 220,000 clones, around 85% of them seen just once. Overall study findings and caveats: Rarity held for most TCR sequences, but there were some public TCRs that occurred in many donors. A reported reduction in N-insertions relative to the approximately 600-donor mean was seen in an Asian-associated ancestry cluster in a later analysis.

Germline V gene sequence: CDR1 SGHTA, CDR2 FQGNSA. V was cut by 1 base and J by 4 bases, with 4 bases left in between. This CDR3 has 13 amino acids. Regarding donors, all were healthy bone marrow donors. The sequence was obtained from a girl aged 2-10 years in good health and CMV-seronegative. The rearrangement uses TRBV7-2 and TRBJ2-2; D not resolved. The sequenced sample was PBMCs. This CDR3 is CASSLGATGELFF. The CDR3, as DNA: TGTGCCAGCAGCTTAGGCGCCACCGGGGAGCTGTTTTTT.